This TCR beta chain is drawn from a study of cytomegalovirus exposure and HLA in healthy donors. To note about this clone: The antigen is not known.

Measured with immunoSEQ multiplex PCR; TCRdb has only the in-frame clones, and not every one. The profile shows 140,000 to 150,000 clones, about 94% of them singletons. Study results and caveats: The investigators catalogued 150 or so TCR beta chains as cytomegalovirus-associated. Most TCR sequences showed up rarely, but some public TCRs showed up in many donors. With high specificity and sensitivity, the classifier reportedly diagnosed cytomegalovirus status.

The CDR3 has 18 amino acids. Trimming took 2 bases from V and 4 from J; bases not matched to a gene: 10. CDR1 is MNHEY and CDR2 is SMNVEV in the germline V gene (reference sequence). The receptor's source is a young man in good health and CMV-seropositive. This chain connects TRBV27 to TRBJ2-1, with 11 bases fitting TRBD2. The sequenced sample was PBMCs. CDR3 in DNA: TGTGCCAGCAGTTTACAGGGAGTGGGACTAGCGGTTTACAATGAGCAGTTCTTC. This gives the protein CASSLQGVGLAVYNEQFF.